These T cell receptor beta chains were read from a single sample in a study of CD8 T cells in Susac syndrome. TCRdb reprocessed the immunoSEQ multiplex PCR reads via MiXCR and lists one record per CDR3 protein. In the table there are some 99,000 distinct CDR3 sequences, 95% to 98% of which are singletons. Sequenced sample: CD4+ T cells from PBMCs. The receptors derive from a human donor in good health. Both conserved end residues are part of each CDR3. Each record gives: D gene, J gene, V gene, clone size, CDR3 DNA, CDR3 protein. The D gene is left open where the match is weak. Some rows mark clone size as missing; the rest say once, few, many or name a class of expanded clone.

-,TRBJ2-7,TRBV27,-,TGTGCCAGCAGTGCCCAGCCCCTAAGCCCCTACGAGCAGTACTTC,CASSAQPLSPYEQYF
TRBD1,TRBJ1-3,TRBV4-1,once,TGCGCCAGCAGCCAAGGACAGGGAAGCTCTGGAAACACCATATATTTT,CASSQGQGSSGNTIYF
-,TRBJ1-5,TRBV23-1,-,TGCGCCAGCAGTCAATCGGGGAGAGGGGGGAGCAATCAGCCCCAGCATTTT,CASSQSGRGGSNQPQHF
-,TRBJ2-7,TRBV20-1,-,TGCAGTGCCCAGCATAGACTAGGCTACGAGCAGTACTTC,CSAQHRLGYEQYF
-,TRBJ2-5,TRBV5-1,-,TGCGCCAGCAGCTGGCAGGGTCCTCAAGAGACCCAGTACTTC,CASSWQGPQETQYF
-,TRBJ1-1,TRBV20-1,once,TGCAGTGCTAGCCCATCTACGAACACTGAAGCTTTCTTT,CSASPSTNTEAFF
TRBD2,TRBJ2-3,TRBV7-9,-,TGTGCCAGCAGCCCGGGGGAGGGCGGGGTGACAGATACGCAGTATTTT,CASSPGEGGVTDTQYF
-,TRBJ2-5,TRBV9,-,TGTGCCAGCAGCGTAGCTAGGCACTCGGAGACCCAGTACTTC,CASSVARHSETQYF
-,TRBJ2-1,TRBV6-6,-,TGTGCCAGCAGTTACGCAGGGATGCCTAATGAGCAGTTCTTC,CASSYAGMPNEQFF
-,TRBJ2-6,TRBV6-5,few,TGTGCCAGCACCCGTGGATCGTCAGGGGCCAACGTCCTGACTTTC,CASTRGSSGANVLTF
-,TRBJ2-1,TRBV29-1,-,TGCAGCGTTGCGGCAGGAATCTCCTACAATGAGCAGTTCTTC,CSVAAGISYNEQFF
-,TRBJ2-3,TRBV9,once,TGTGCCAGCAGCGTAGATGCAGCCACAGATACGCAGTATTTT,CASSVDAATDTQYF
-,TRBJ1-2,TRBV9,-,TGTGCCAGCAGCGGCCGGGACGGCTATGGCTACACCTTC,CASSGRDGYGYTF
-,TRBJ1-1,TRBV20-1,-,TGCAGTGCCCTTGCGGGGACGGTGAACACTGAAGCTTTCTTT,CSALAGTVNTEAFF
-,TRBJ2-2,TRBV6-6,-,TGTGCCAGCAGTTCGTCCGGGGAGCTGTTTTTT,CASSSSGELFF
TRBD2,TRBJ2-5,TRBV27,-,TGTGCCAGCAGTCCTACTAGGGGACTAAGGCAAGAGACCCAGTACTTC,CASSPTRGLRQETQYF
-,TRBJ1-5,TRBV3-1,-,TGTGCCAGCAGCCAAGCTGGGGCGCCGAATCAGCCCCAGCATTTT,CASSQAGAPNQPQHF
-,TRBJ2-5,TRBV2,-,TGTGCCAGCACTCGGGGTCCGGGGGAGACCCAGTACTTC,CASTRGPGETQYF
TRBD1,TRBJ2-1,TRBV29-1,-,TGCAGCGTTGAACGGCAGGGGGCGAATGAGCAGTTCTTC,CSVERQGANEQFF
-,TRBJ1-4,TRBV28,-,TGTGCCAGCAGCCCGATAGGAAGCTTAAATGAAAAACTGTTTTTT,CASSPIGSLNEKLFF
-,TRBJ1-5,TRBV3-1,-,TGTGCCAGCAGCGGACGGGGTGGGGAGCCCCAGCATTTT,CASSGRGGEPQHF
-,TRBJ1-1,TRBV2,-,TGTGCCAGCGGCCGGGCTGGGAACACTGAAGCTTTCTTT,CASGRAGNTEAFF
TRBD1,TRBJ1-1,TRBV5-8,-,TGTGCCAGCAGCTTGGGACAGGGCGCACTCACTGAAGCTTTCTTT,CASSLGQGALTEAFF
-,TRBJ2-3,TRBV7-9,-,TGTGCCAGCAGCCAGACGGGACCTATAAGAACAGATACGCAGTATTTT,CASSQTGPIRTDTQYF
TRBD1,TRBJ2-7,TRBV27,-,TGTGCCAGCAGTTTCACCAGGGGGCAGGGCGAGCAGTACTTC,CASSFTRGQGEQYF
-,TRBJ2-5,TRBV4-1,-,TGCGCCAGCAGCCAAGCTCTTGTGGAGACCCAGTACTTC,CASSQALVETQYF
TRBD2,TRBJ2-5,TRBV5-4,-,TGTGCCAGCAGCTTTTCAGGAGCGGGAGGGGAGACCCAGTACTTC,CASSFSGAGGETQYF
TRBD2,TRBJ2-7,TRBV6-2/TRBV6-3,-,TGTGCCAGCAGTTCCCATTCCGGCGGGAGTAAGTACGAGCAGTACTTC,CASSSHSGGSKYEQYF
TRBD1,TRBJ1-5,TRBV2,-,TGTGCCAGCAGTGAATTTATGACAGGGATTCAGCCCCAGCATTTT,CASSEFMTGIQPQHF
-,TRBJ2-1,TRBV3-1,-,TGTGCCAGCAGCCAAGGCCGCGGGAAAGTCGAGCAGTTCTTC,CASSQGRGKVEQFF
TRBD1,TRBJ1-6,TRBV30,-,TGTGCCTGGAGTCCCTACAGGGGGAGCTCCTATAATTCACCCCTCCACTTT,CAWSPYRGSSYNSPLHF
-,TRBJ1-2,TRBV19,-,TGTGCCAGTAGTGTCGGAGACTATGGCTACACCTTC,CASSVGDYGYTF
-,TRBJ1-3,TRBV18,few,TGTGCCAGCTCACCACCTGGGCCTGGAAACACCATATATTTT,CASSPPGPGNTIYF
-,TRBJ1-2,TRBV3-1,-,TGTGCCAGCAGCCAAGAAAGAAGCGGCTACACCTTC,CASSQERSGYTF
-,TRBJ2-3,TRBV18,-,TGTGCCAGCTCATCTACTTGGGGCCCGATGGATGATACGCAGTATTTT,CASSSTWGPMDDTQYF
TRBD1,TRBJ1-1,TRBV29-1,-,TGCAGCGCGTGGACAGGTTTGAACACTGAAGCTTTCTTT,CSAWTGLNTEAFF
TRBD1,TRBJ1-5,TRBV2,-,TGTGCCAGCAGTGAGACAGGGGAGGTTCAGCCCCAGCATTTT,CASSETGEVQPQHF
-,TRBJ2-7,TRBV5-1,-,TGCGCCAGCAGCTTGAGTGTGGGATCGGCGTCCTACGAGCAGTACTTC,CASSLSVGSASYEQYF
TRBD2,TRBJ2-7,TRBV18,-,TGTGCCAGCTCACCACCCTTTTCGGGAGGGCCAAGCTACGAGCAGTACTTC,CASSPPFSGGPSYEQYF
-,TRBJ2-3,TRBV5-1,once,TGCGCCAGCAGCTTGGGTCAGGTAACCGCTAGCACAGATACGCAGTATTTT,CASSLGQVTASTDTQYF
TRBD2,TRBJ2-7,TRBV12-3/TRBV12-4,-,TGTGCCAGCATGGGCGCGGGAGCGCACTCCTACGAGCAGTACTTC,CASMGAGAHSYEQYF
-,TRBJ2-5,TRBV18,few,TGTGCCAGCTCACTCCAGGGCGGAGAGACCCAGTACTTC,CASSLQGGETQYF
-,TRBJ2-5,TRBV7-9,-,TGTGCCACCAACCAAGGAACCCAAGAGACCCAGTACTTC,CATNQGTQETQYF